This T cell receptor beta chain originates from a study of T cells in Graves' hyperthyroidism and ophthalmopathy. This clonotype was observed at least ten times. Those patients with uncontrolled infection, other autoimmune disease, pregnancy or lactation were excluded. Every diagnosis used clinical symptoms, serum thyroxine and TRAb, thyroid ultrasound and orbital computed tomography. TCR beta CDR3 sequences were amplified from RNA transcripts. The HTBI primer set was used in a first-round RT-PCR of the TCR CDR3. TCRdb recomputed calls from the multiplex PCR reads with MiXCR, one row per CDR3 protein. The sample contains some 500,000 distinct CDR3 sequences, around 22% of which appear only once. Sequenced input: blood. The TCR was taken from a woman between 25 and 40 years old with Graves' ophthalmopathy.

CDR3 amino acids: CASSSTEMNTEAFF. The CDR3, as DNA: TGCGCCAGCAGTTCGACGGAGATGAACACTGAAGCTTTCTTT. This chain uses TRBV5-1 with TRBJ1-1; D not certain. The CDR3 extends over 14 amino acids. Germline V gene sequence: CDR1 SGHRS, CDR2 YFSETQ. V lost 5 bases, J lost 0 bases, and 11 bases lay in between.